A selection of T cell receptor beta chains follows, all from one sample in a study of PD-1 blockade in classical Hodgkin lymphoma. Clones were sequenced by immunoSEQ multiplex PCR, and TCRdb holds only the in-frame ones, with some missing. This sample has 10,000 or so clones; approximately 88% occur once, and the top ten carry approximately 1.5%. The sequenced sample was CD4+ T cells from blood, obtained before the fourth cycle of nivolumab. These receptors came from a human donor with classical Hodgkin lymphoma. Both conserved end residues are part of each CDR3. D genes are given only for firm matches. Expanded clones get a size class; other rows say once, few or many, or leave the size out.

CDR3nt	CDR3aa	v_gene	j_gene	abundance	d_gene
TGTGCCAGCAGCTTCAGTCCGGGCTCTGGAAACACCATATATTTT	CASSFSPGSGNTIYF	TRBV7-2	TRBJ1-3	.	.
TGTGCCAGCAGCCGGACAGAGAATCAGCCCCAGCATTTT	CASSRTENQPQHF	TRBV5-8	TRBJ1-5	.	.
TGTGCCAGCAGTGATGTGGGTCAAGGGACCCAGTACTTC	CASSDVGQGTQYF	TRBV2	TRBJ2-5	.	.
TGTGCCAGTAGTATCAGGGGGGCCGGGGAGCTGTTTTTT	CASSIRGAGELFF	TRBV19	TRBJ2-2	.	.
TGTGCCATCAGTGAGGGAAATGAGCAGTTCTTC	CAISEGNEQFF	TRBV10-3	TRBJ2-1	.	.
TGTGCCAGCTCCCCACAGGGGGCTAATGAAAAACTGTTTTTT	CASSPQGANEKLFF	TRBV18	TRBJ1-4	.	TRBD1
TGTGCCAGCAGCTTACCAAGTTATGAGCAGTTCTTC	CASSLPSYEQFF	TRBV7-2	TRBJ2-1	.	.
TGTGCCAGCAGCTTAGGGGACACAGATACGCAGTATTTT	CASSLGDTDTQYF	TRBV27	TRBJ2-3	.	.
TGTGCCAGCAGCCGCCCGACACGGAACACTGAAGCTTTCTTT	CASSRPTRNTEAFF	TRBV6-5	TRBJ1-1	.	.
TGTGCCAGTAGTAAAAAGGACAGGGCCTACGAGCAGTACTTC	CASSKKDRAYEQYF	TRBV19	TRBJ2-7	.	TRBD1
TGTGCCAGCAGCACCGGACAGGTAGCGGCCGGGGAGCTGTTTTTT	CASSTGQVAAGELFF	TRBV5-5	TRBJ2-2	.	.
TGCGCCAGCAGCCCAGACAGGGTTCAGCGGACCCAGTACTTC	CASSPDRVQRTQYF	TRBV4-3	TRBJ2-5	.	TRBD1
TGTGCCAGCAGCTCGGGGACAGGGCCGGGCTATGGCTACACCTTC	CASSSGTGPGYGYTF	TRBV7-2	TRBJ1-2	once	TRBD1
TGCGCCAGCAGCTTGTACGGGGGGCAAGAGACCCAGTACTTC	CASSLYGGQETQYF	TRBV5-1	TRBJ2-5	.	TRBD2
TGTGCCAGCAGCTTTTGCAGGGGGCTCTTCTATGGCTACACCTTC	CASSFCRGLFYGYTF	TRBV11-3	TRBJ1-2	.	TRBD1
TGTGCCAGCAGCTCAGGGACAGGGGGCTCTGGAAACACCATATATTTT	CASSSGTGGSGNTIYF	TRBV5-4	TRBJ1-3	.	TRBD1
TGTGCCAGCAGCGTAGGTGGTAGCGGGGGAAGCGATACGCAGTATTTT	CASSVGGSGGSDTQYF	TRBV9	TRBJ2-3	.	TRBD2
TGTGCCAGCAGTGACGGGGGTGGCTACACCTTC	CASSDGGGYTF	TRBV6-4	TRBJ1-2	.	.
TGCGCCAGCAGCCCCGGACAGGGGTCACGCGAGCAGTACTTC	CASSPGQGSREQYF	TRBV5-1	TRBJ2-7	.	TRBD1
TGTGCCAGCACCCTGGCTCTGGGTGGCTACACCTTC	CASTLALGGYTF	TRBV5-6	TRBJ1-2	.	.
TGCGCCAGCAGCTTGGCACAGACGCCTAATGAAAAACTGTTTTTT	CASSLAQTPNEKLFF	TRBV5-1	TRBJ1-4	.	.
TGCGCCAGCAGCCTATCCGAGACCGGGGAGCTGTTTTTT	CASSLSETGELFF	TRBV5-1	TRBJ2-2	.	.
TGTGCCAGCAGCCAAACCCGGGACTTCACAGATACGCAGTATTTT	CASSQTRDFTDTQYF	TRBV4-2	TRBJ2-3	.	.